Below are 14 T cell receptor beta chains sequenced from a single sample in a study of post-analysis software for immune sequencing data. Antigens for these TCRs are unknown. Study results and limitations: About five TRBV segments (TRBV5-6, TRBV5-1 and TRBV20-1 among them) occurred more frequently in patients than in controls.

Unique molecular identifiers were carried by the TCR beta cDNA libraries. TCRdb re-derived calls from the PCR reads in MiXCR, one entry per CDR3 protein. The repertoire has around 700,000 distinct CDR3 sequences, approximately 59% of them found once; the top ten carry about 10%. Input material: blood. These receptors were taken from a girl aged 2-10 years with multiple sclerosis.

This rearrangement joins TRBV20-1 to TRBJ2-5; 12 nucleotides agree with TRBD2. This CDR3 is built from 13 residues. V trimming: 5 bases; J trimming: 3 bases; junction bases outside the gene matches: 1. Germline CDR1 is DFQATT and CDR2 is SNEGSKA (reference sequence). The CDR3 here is CSAWTSGEETQYF. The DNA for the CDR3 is TGCAGTGCTTGGACTAGCGGGGAAGAGACCCAGTACTTC.

The CDR3 loop is CASSYLALAGPTQYF. The CDR3 DNA reads as TGTGCCAGCAGTTACTTGGCTCTAGCGGGGCCGACCCAGTACTTC. This sequence joins TRBV6-5 and TRBJ2-5, with 9 bases that match TRBD2. Germline V gives CDR1 MNHEY, CDR2 SVGAGI. CDR3 length: 15 amino acids. V trimming: 1 base; J trimming: 7 bases; junction bases outside the gene matches: 7.

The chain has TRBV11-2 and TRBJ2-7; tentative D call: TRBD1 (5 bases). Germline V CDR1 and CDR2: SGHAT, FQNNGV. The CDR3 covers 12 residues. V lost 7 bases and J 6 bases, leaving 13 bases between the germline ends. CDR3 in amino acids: CASTFGAPEQYF. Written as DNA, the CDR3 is TGTGCCAGCACCTTTGGGGCTCCCGAGCAGTACTTC.

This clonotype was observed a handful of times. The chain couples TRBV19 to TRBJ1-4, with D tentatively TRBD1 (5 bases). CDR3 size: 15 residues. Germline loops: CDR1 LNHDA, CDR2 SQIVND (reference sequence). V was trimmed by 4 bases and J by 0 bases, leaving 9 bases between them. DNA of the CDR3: TGTGCCAGTAGTAGACAGACGGCAACTAATGAAAAACTGTTTTTT. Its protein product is CASSRQTATNEKLFF.

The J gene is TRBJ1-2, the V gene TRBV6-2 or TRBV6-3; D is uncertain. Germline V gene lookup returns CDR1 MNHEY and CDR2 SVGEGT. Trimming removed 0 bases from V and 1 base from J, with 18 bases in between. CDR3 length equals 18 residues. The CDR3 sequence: CASSYSNFWTESNYGYTF. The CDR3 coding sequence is TGTGCCAGCAGTTACTCGAACTTCTGGACGGAGAGTAACTATGGCTACACCTTC.

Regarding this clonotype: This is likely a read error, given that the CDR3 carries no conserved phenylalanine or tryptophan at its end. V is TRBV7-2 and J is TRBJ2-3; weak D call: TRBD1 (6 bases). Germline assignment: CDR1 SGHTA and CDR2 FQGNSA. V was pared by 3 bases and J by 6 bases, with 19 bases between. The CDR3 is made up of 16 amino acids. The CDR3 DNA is TGTGCCAGCAGCTTTAGTGGCAGGGGTCTAGGGGATACGCAGTATTTG. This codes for CASSFSGRGLGDTQYL.

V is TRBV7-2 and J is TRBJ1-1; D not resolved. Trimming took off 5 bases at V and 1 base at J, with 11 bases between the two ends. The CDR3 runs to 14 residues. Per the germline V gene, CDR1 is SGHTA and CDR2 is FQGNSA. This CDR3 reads CASSHEWSNTEAFF. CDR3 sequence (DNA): TGTGCCAGCAGCCACGAGTGGTCGAACACTGAAGCTTTCTTT.

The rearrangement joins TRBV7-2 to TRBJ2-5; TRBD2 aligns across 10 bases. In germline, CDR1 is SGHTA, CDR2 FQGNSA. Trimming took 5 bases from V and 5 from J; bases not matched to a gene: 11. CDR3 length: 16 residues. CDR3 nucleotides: TGTGCCAGCAGCCTAGGACTAGCGGCCCTTCGGGAGACCCAGTACTTC. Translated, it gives CASSLGLAALRETQYF.

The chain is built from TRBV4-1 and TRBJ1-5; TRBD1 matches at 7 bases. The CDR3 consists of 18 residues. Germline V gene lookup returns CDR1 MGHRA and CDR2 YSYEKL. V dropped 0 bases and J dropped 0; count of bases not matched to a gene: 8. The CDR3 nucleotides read TGCGCCAGCAGCCAAGATTCGGGACAGCCTTATAGCAATCAGCCCCAGCATTTT. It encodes CASSQDSGQPYSNQPQHF.

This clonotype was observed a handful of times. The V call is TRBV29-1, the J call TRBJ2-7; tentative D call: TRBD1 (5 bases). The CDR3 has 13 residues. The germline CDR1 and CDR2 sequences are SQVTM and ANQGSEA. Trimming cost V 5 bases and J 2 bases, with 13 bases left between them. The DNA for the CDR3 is TGCAGCGTTAATACGGTAGGGGCCTACGAGCAGTACTTC. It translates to CSVNTVGAYEQYF.

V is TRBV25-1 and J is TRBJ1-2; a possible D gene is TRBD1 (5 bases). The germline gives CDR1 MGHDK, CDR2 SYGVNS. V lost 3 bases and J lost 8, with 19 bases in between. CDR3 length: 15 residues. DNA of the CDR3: TGTGCCAGCAGTGAGGTCGGGGCGAGGCGTGGAGGCTACACCTTC. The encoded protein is CASSEVGARRGGYTF.

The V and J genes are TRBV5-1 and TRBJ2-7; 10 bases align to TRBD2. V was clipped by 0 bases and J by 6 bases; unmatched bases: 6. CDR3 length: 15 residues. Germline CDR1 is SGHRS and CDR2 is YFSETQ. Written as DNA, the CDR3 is TGCGCCAGCAGCTTGGCTACTAGCGGGAAGGGCGAGCAGTACTTC. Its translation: CASSLATSGKGEQYF.

The CDR3 nucleotides are TGTGCCACCCAGGGACGGGACGTTCATGGCTACACCTTC. This gives the protein CATQGRDVHGYTF. The V call is TRBV10-3, the J call TRBJ1-2; D is possibly TRBD1 (5 bases). The CDR3 contains 13 residues. Trimming shortened V by 10 bases and J by 6 bases, and 18 bases separated the two germline ends. The germline V gene encodes CDR1 ENHRY and CDR2 SYGVKD.

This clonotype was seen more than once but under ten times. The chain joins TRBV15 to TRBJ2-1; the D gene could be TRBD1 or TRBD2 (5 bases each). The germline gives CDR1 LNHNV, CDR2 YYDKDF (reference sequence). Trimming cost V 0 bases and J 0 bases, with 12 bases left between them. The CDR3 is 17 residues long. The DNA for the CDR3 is TGTGCCACCAGCAGAGATCTGGGACGTTCCTCCTACAATGAGCAGTTCTTC. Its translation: CATSRDLGRSSYNEQFF.